This TCR beta chain was obtained from a study of post-analysis software for immune sequencing data. In the study overall: Relapsing-remitting, secondary progressive and progressive-relapsing courses of multiple sclerosis were included. Study-wide results and limits: A handful of TRBV segments appeared more often in patients than in controls, and TRBV5-6, TRBV5-1 and TRBV20-1 were among these. Samples prepared in the same batch strongly co-clustered by F measure.

This clonotype occurred a few times. Its antigen is unknown. Unique molecular identifiers were built into the TCR beta cDNA libraries. Input populations of about 0.9 to 10 million T cells gave rise to approximately 500,000 cDNA molecules. TCRdb processed the PCR reads anew with MiXCR; each CDR3 protein has one entry. The sample has roughly 540,000 distinct CDR3 sequences; around 36% are singletons. V shed 6 bases and J shed 2 bases, with 16 bases lying between them. The CDR3 sequence is 15 residues long. Looked up from germline, CDR1 is DFQATT and CDR2 is SNEGSKA (reference sequence). The sample comprised blood. This receptor was taken from a girl aged 2 to 17 with multiple sclerosis. The chain uses TRBV20-1 and TRBJ1-4, with D perhaps matching TRBD1 (6 bases). This CDR3 is CSARMGGRTNEKLFF. The CDR3 nucleotides are TGCAGTGCGCGCATGGGGGGCAGGACTAATGAAAAACTGTTTTTT.